This section outlines one T cell receptor (beta chain) sequence together with its context. CDR1 is SGHTA, CDR2 FQGTGA, per germline. Trimming removed 5 bases from V and 0 bases from J; junction bases left unmatched: 5. The CDR3 sequence is 16 residues long. This sample stems from a study of control samples from healthy donors and cancer patients. The table came from immunoSEQ multiplex PCR; TCRdb's copy has only in-frame clones and leaves some out. This sample yields around 100,000 clones, of which almost 90% are seen a single time; 13% to 15% belongs to the top ten. The clonotype originates from a man under 40 in good health. The J gene is TRBJ2-2, the V gene TRBV7-3; 8 bases match TRBD1. The specimen was blood. For the CDR3, the DNA is TGTGCCAGCAGCCGTGGGGGACAGGCGAACACCGGGGAGCTGTTTTTT. Translating gives CASSRGGQANTGELFF.